The next 15 T cell receptor beta chains were all read from a single sample in a study of T cell repertoires in cytomegalovirus infection. TCRdb itself ran the reads through MiXCR, one entry per CDR3 protein. The sample has approximately 200,000 distinct CDR3 sequences; under 30% are singletons. The sequencing input was PBMCs. Receptors were obtained from a human donor in good health (CMV status not recorded). Some clones in this sample may be carry-over from other donors' samples.

CDR3 DNA: TGTGCCAGCAGTTTAACTAGAAACATTCAGTACTTC. This encodes CASSLTRNIQYF. The chain joins TRBV12-3 or TRBV12-4 to TRBJ2-4, with D possibly matching TRBD2 (5 bases). This CDR3 region has 12 residues. V gave up 2 bases and J gave up 6 bases, with 5 bases separating them.

This clonotype has a count of ten or more. The V gene is TRBV6-5, the J gene TRBJ1-3, with TRBD1 matching over 7 bases. J was trimmed by 4 bases and V by 4 bases; bases with no gene match: 7. Per germline, CDR1 MNHEY and CDR2 SVGAGI. The CDR3 runs 15 residues. The CDR3 spells CASSFGTVSGNTIYF. The DNA for the CDR3 is TGTGCCAGCAGTTTTGGGACAGTATCCGGAAACACCATATATTTT.

The chain carries TRBV27 and TRBJ1-2; D ambiguous. The germline V gene has CDR1 MNHEY and CDR2 SMNVEV (reference sequence). CDR3 length: 12 residues. Trimming removed 8 bases from V and 1 base from J, with 8 bases in between. The CDR3 region is CASFGDNYGYTF. In DNA form, the CDR3 reads TGTGCCAGCTTCGGAGATAACTATGGCTACACCTTC.

This clonotype was detected a few times. V usage is TRBV12-3 or TRBV12-4 and J usage is TRBJ1-5; 8 bases agree with TRBD1. Unmatched junction bases numbered 16, after V lost 6 bases and J lost 6 bases. This CDR3 is built from 17 residues. CDR3 residues: CASSPPTPGQGGQPQHF. CDR3 DNA: TGTGCCAGCAGCCCCCCTACCCCCGGACAGGGCGGTCAGCCCCAGCATTTT.

This clonotype was counted between two and nine times. As DNA, the CDR3 is TGTGCCAGCAGTTACGGTTCGGGGGCAGGGAAGAACACTGAAGCTTTCTTT. Amino acid sequence: CASSYGSGAGKNTEAFF. The V and J genes are TRBV6-1 and TRBJ1-1; tentatively, D is TRBD1 (6 bases). V was pared by 5 bases and J by 1 base, with 20 bases between. The CDR3 has 17 amino acids. Germline V CDR1 and CDR2: MNHNS, SASEGT.

V is TRBV5-1 and J is TRBJ1-4; the match to TRBD1 covers 8 bases. Trimming removed 3 bases from V and 8 bases from J; junction bases left unmatched: 9. CDR1 is SGHRS, CDR2 YFSETQ, per germline. This CDR3 spans 15 amino acids. As DNA, the CDR3 is TGCGCCAGCAGCTCCGAGGACAGGGTCTTCGAAAAACTGTTTTTT. Translation: CASSSEDRVFEKLFF.

This clonotype showed up just a few times. The chain's CDR3 is CASTPDGLGGEQYF. The CDR3 nucleotides read TGTGCCAGCACACCCGACGGTCTGGGGGGCGAGCAGTACTTC. The chain employs TRBV2 and TRBJ2-7, with a possible D match to TRBD2 (6 bases). V was shortened by 7 bases and J by 6 bases, with 19 bases between the two germline ends. Germline-derived CDR1 and CDR2 are SNHLY and FYNNEI. The CDR3 totals 14 residues.

A remark on this clonotype: This may arise from a read error, as a much more abundant clone is one base away. The chain combines TRBV11-2 with TRBJ1-4; D not resolved. The CDR3 is 14 amino acids. Trimming pared 1 base from V and 4 bases from J, leaving 7 bases between. Per germline, CDR1 SGHAT and CDR2 FQNNGV. CDR3: CASSLGLLNEKLFF. The CDR3 DNA is TGTGCCAGCAGCTTAGGACTGCTTAATGAAAAACTGTTTTTT. The full variable domain, with the rest looked up from reference TRBV11-2 and TRBJ1-4, is EAGVAQSPRYKIIEKRQSVAFWCNPISGHATLYWYQQILGQGPKLLIQFQNNGVVDDSQLPKDRFSAERLKGVDSTLKIQPAKLEDSAVYLCASSLGLLNEKLFFGSGTQLSVL.

The chain carries TRBV30 and TRBJ1-1; no firm D call. Germline CDR1 is GTSNPN and CDR2 is SVGIG (reference sequence). The germline V and J ends were trimmed by 0 bases and 4 bases, with 15 bases remaining between them. The CDR3 runs 15 residues. The CDR3 coding sequence is TGTGCCTGGAGTGTAAGGGTCAGGACGGCCACTGAAGCTTTCTTT. Translating gives CAWSVRVRTATEAFF.

The chain carries TRBV29-1 and TRBJ1-1; possibly TRBD1 for D (6 bases). Trimming removed 1 base from V and 5 bases from J, with 14 bases in between. This CDR3 has 14 amino acids. Germline CDR1 reads SQVTM; CDR2 reads ANQGSEA. The CDR3 protein is CSVEGQEASTEAFF. The CDR3 DNA reads TGCAGCGTTGAAGGACAGGAGGCGAGTACTGAAGCTTTCTTT.

For this clonotype: The conserved closing phenylalanine or tryptophan is absent in this CDR3, likely reflecting a read error. The chain employs TRBV6-2 or TRBV6-3 and TRBJ1-1; D is unresolved. The CDR3 has 14 residues. CDR1 is MNHEY and CDR2 is SVGEGT in the germline V gene. Trimming cost V 4 bases and J 1 base, with 10 bases left between them. This CDR3 is CASSFRGQNTEAFI. CDR3 sequence (DNA): TGTGCCAGCAGTTTCCGAGGGCAGAACACTGAAGCTTTCATT.

There are a few counts of this clonotype. The J gene is TRBJ2-7, the V gene TRBV7-2; 11 bases align to TRBD2. This CDR3 comprises 15 residues. The trim removed 4 bases at V and 5 bases at J, leaving 7 bases unmatched. The V gene's germline CDR1 is SGHTA and CDR2 FQGNSA. The CDR3: CASSSLTSGGNEQYF. The CDR3 DNA is TGTGCCAGCAGCTCCCTTACTAGCGGGGGTAACGAGCAGTACTTC.

This clonotype was detected ten times or more. The rearrangement joins TRBV12-3 or TRBV12-4 to TRBJ1-3; D call uncertain. The CDR3 sequence is 12 residues long. Trimming shortened V by 3 bases and J by 3 bases, and 3 bases separated the two germline ends. CDR3 DNA: TGTGCCAGCAGTTTTGGTGGAAACACCATATATTTT. Translation: CASSFGGNTIYF.

The chain is built from TRBV11-2 and TRBJ1-5; TRBD1 matches at 7 bases. In germline, CDR1 is SGHAT, CDR2 FQNNGV. J gave up 4 bases and V 4 bases, and 1 base lay outside the gene matches. The CDR3 runs 13 residues. DNA for the CDR3: TGTGCCAGCAGCTGGGGACAGAATCAGCCCCAGCATTTT. Encoded protein: CASSWGQNQPQHF.

This clonotype turned up a few times. The chain carries TRBV6-2 or TRBV6-3 and TRBJ1-2; D uncertain. There are 15 residues in the CDR3. The germline V gene has CDR1 MNHEY and CDR2 SVGEGT. V shed 8 bases and J shed 0 bases, with 16 bases lying between them. The CDR3 sequence: CASSNGGMANYGYTF. The CDR3 DNA is TGTGCCAGCTCTAACGGCGGGATGGCTAACTATGGCTACACCTTC.